These 9 T cell receptor beta chains came from one sample sequenced in a study of blood T cell repertoires in COVID-19. Method: immunoSEQ multiplex PCR; TCRdb's copy keeps in-frame clones and lacks some. The sample records 250,000 or so clones, over 80% being singletons. Sequences were obtained from PBMCs or T cells enriched from blood (not recorded which). These receptors came from a woman in her 30s with acute COVID-19.

The chain joins TRBV6-5 to TRBJ2-1; TRBD1 might be the D (5 bases). The CDR3 has 15 amino acids. CDR1 MNHEY and CDR2 SVGAGI come from the germline V gene. The V end was cut by 5 bases, the J end by 3 bases, with 14 bases between. The CDR3 protein is CASSMSQGSYNEQFF. For the CDR3, the DNA is TGTGCCAGCAGTATGTCGCAGGGTAGCTACAATGAGCAGTTCTTC.

The V gene is TRBV2, the J gene TRBJ2-7; possibly TRBD1 for D (5 bases). V lost 3 bases and J lost 2, with 8 bases in between. In germline, CDR1 is SNHLY, CDR2 FYNNEI. The CDR3 runs to 13 residues. CDR3 DNA: TGTGCCAGCAGTGACGAAGGGGCCTACGAGCAGTACTTC. Its translation: CASSDEGAYEQYF.

This chain connects TRBV18 to TRBJ2-1; 9 bases agree with TRBD1. The CDR3 totals 17 residues. The V gene's germline CDR1 is KGHSH and CDR2 LQKENI. Trimming cost V 3 bases and J 9 bases; bases outside gene matches: 15. The CDR3 is CASSPASGQGRTSEQFF. DNA of the CDR3: TGTGCCAGCTCACCGGCGTCGGGACAGGGTAGAACAAGTGAGCAGTTCTTC.

On this clone: The sample holds other DNA sequences that translate to the same CDR3. V usage is TRBV7-9 and J usage is TRBJ1-1; D is perhaps TRBD1 (5 bases). V was trimmed by 1 base and J by 2 bases, leaving 8 bases between them. Germline V CDR1 and CDR2: SEHNR, FQNEAQ (reference sequence). CDR3 length: 14 residues. This chain's CDR3 is CASSLVQGNTEAFF. CDR3 in DNA: TGTGCCAGCAGCTTAGTTCAGGGTAACACTGAAGCTTTCTTT.

This clone was seen only once. The rearrangement uses TRBV7-9 and TRBJ2-7; 8 nucleotides line up with TRBD2. The CDR3 contains 14 residues. Trimming took 9 bases from V and 3 from J; bases not matched to a gene: 10. CDR1 and CDR2 (germline): SEHNR, FQNEAQ (reference sequence). The CDR3 sequence is CASSPGLGNYEQYF. CDR3 DNA sequence: TGTGCCAGTAGCCCGGGACTAGGGAACTACGAGCAGTACTTC.

V is TRBV7-2 and J is TRBJ1-5; D remains unclear. CDR1 SGHTA and CDR2 FQGNSA come from the germline V gene. V shed 5 bases and J shed 0 bases, with 17 bases lying between them. This CDR3 spans 17 amino acids. In DNA, the CDR3 is TGTGCCAGCAGCCTGTCGGTGGTTCCACTTAGCAATCAGCCCCAGCATTTT. It translates to CASSLSVVPLSNQPQHF.

The rearrangement joins TRBV5-8 to TRBJ2-5; possibly TRBD1 for D (6 bases). Between the trimmed V and J ends, which lost 1 base and 3 bases, there was a span of 7 bases. CDR3 size: 13 residues. Germline V gene lookup returns CDR1 SGHTS and CDR2 YDEGEE. CDR3 amino acids: CASSLRTEETQYF. The CDR3 DNA reads TGTGCCAGCAGCTTGCGGACAGAAGAGACCCAGTACTTC.

The chain is built from TRBV7-2 and TRBJ2-7; D might be TRBD2 (5 bases). Germline assignment: CDR1 SGHTA and CDR2 FQGNSA. Trimming shortened V by 2 bases and J by 3 bases, and 17 bases separated the two germline ends. The CDR3 contains 16 residues. CDR3 sequence: CASSLFASAGVYEQYF. Here the CDR3 DNA reads TGTGCCAGCAGCTTATTCGCCAGCGCCGGGGTCTACGAGCAGTACTTC.

The chain joins TRBV10-3 to TRBJ2-7; TRBD2 matches 8 bases. The CDR3 consists of 15 residues. Per the germline V gene, CDR1 is ENHRY and CDR2 is SYGVKD. J gave up 0 bases and V 7 bases, and 8 bases lay outside the gene matches. For the CDR3, the DNA is TGTGCCATCAAAGGAACTAGCGGTAGCTCCTACGAGCAGTACTTC. Amino acids: CAIKGTSGSSYEQYF.